These 8 T cell receptor beta chains were all obtained from the same sample, sequenced in a study of metastatic and nonmetastatic thyroid tumors. TCRdb re-called clones from the PCR reads using MiXCR. The sample holds approximately 17,000 clones, more than 20% seen once. Thyroid surgery took place with no prior treatment in any patient. Specimen: blood. The receptors were sampled from a male donor with papillary thyroid cancer or a benign thyroid nodule (not recorded which). Some clones in this sample may be carry-over from other donors' samples.

This clone is categorized as medium-sized. The genes are TRBV11-3 and TRBJ2-5; D perhaps matches TRBD2 (5 bases). Between the trimmed V and J ends, which lost 1 base and 5 bases, there was a span of 17 bases. The CDR3 totals 16 residues. The V gene's germline CDR1 is SGHNT and CDR2 YENEEA. CDR3 protein: CASSLGAGVGVETQYF. In DNA, the CDR3 is TGTGCCAGCAGCTTAGGGGCCGGGGTGGGAGTGGAGACCCAGTACTTC.

This clone was observed at least ten times. V usage is TRBV30 and J usage is TRBJ2-7, with unresolved D. This CDR3 region has 16 residues. CDR1 and CDR2 from the germline V gene are GTSNPN and SVGIG (reference sequence). The ends were cut back, 3 bases at V and 0 bases at J, with 18 bases in the middle. The CDR3 bases are TGTGCCTGGAGGCGCCAGGATTTCGGGTTCTCCTACGAGCAGTACTTC. Translation gives CAWRRQDFGFSYEQYF.

V gene TRBV11-2 combines with J gene TRBJ2-7; D not certain. The ends were cut back, 2 bases at V and 5 bases at J, with 7 bases in the middle. CDR3 size: 12 residues. Per germline, CDR1 SGHAT and CDR2 FQNNGV. CDR3 coding DNA: TGTGCCAGCAGCTTATACTTTGACGAGCAGTACTTC. Protein product: CASSLYFDEQYF.

Comment on this clone: Germline and junction disagree at one end, which may indicate a read error. The V call is TRBV7-9, the J call TRBJ2-7, with D tentatively TRBD1 (6 bases). The CDR3 runs to 14 residues. Per germline, CDR1 SEHNR and CDR2 FQNEAQ (reference sequence). CDR3 protein: CVSSIAGAVYEQYF. The CDR3 nucleotides are TGTGTCAGCAGCATCGCAGGGGCCGTGTACGAGCAGTACTTC.

This clone rates as medium-sized. V is TRBV12-3 or TRBV12-4 and J is TRBJ1-2; no definite D call. The length of the CDR3 is 13 residues. Trimming took off 3 bases at V and 7 bases at J, with 12 bases between the two ends. CDR3 in DNA: TGTGCCAGCAGTTTTGCAGCCCGTACTGGCTACACCTTC. Residues: CASSFAARTGYTF.

The CDR3 here is CASSSDSEFYGYTF. The DNA for the CDR3 is TGTGCCAGCAGCTCGGACAGCGAATTCTATGGCTACACCTTC. This rearrangement joins TRBV5-4 to TRBJ1-2, with a weak D call TRBD1 (6 bases). The germline V gene encodes CDR1 SGHNT and CDR2 YYREEE (reference sequence). This CDR3 spans 14 amino acids. With 3 bases removed from V and 4 bases from J, the gap between germline ends came to 13 bases.

There are many counts of this clone. The rearrangement uses TRBV7-8 and TRBJ2-7; D may be TRBD2 (5 bases). This CDR3 region has 12 residues. Trimming pared 5 bases from V and 3 bases from J, leaving 8 bases between. Germline-derived CDR1 and CDR2 are SGHVS and FQNEAQ. The CDR3 DNA reads TGTGCCAGCAGCACGGGGAGCTACGAGCAGTACTTC. Protein product: CASSTGSYEQYF.

This clone was observed a few times. The chain recombines TRBV6-2 or TRBV6-3 with TRBJ2-7; a possible D gene is TRBD1 (6 bases). CDR1 is MNHEY, CDR2 SVGEGT, per germline. V dropped 2 bases and J dropped 3 bases, with 8 bases sitting between them. The CDR3 has 13 amino acids. The CDR3: CASSYGQIYEQYF. The CDR3 DNA reads as TGTGCCAGCAGTTACGGACAGATCTACGAGCAGTACTTC.